The T cell receptor (beta chain) under discussion was sequenced for a study of T-cell reconstitution after alpha-beta-depleted transplantation in children. The library targeted TCRbeta and was prepared with unique molecular identifiers. TCRdb fed the PCR reads into MiXCR, producing one record per CDR3 protein. Of fewer than 750,000 distinct CDR3 sequences in the sample, more than 20% were seen once. This clonotype came up many times. The CDR3 extends over 12 amino acids. Trimming pared 4 bases from V and 2 bases from J, leaving 5 bases between. Sample: PBMCs, mostly from graft donor cells, taken 360 days after TCRalphabeta/CD19-depleted stem cell transplant. The receptor's source is a boy under two years old who had a stem cell transplant for acute myeloid leukemia, so the T cells may come from the graft donor. The V gene is TRBV12-3 or TRBV12-4, the J gene TRBJ1-2, with D hard to call. This CDR3 reads CASSYANYGYTF. In nucleotides, the CDR3 is TGTGCCAGCAGTTACGCCAACTATGGCTACACCTTC.